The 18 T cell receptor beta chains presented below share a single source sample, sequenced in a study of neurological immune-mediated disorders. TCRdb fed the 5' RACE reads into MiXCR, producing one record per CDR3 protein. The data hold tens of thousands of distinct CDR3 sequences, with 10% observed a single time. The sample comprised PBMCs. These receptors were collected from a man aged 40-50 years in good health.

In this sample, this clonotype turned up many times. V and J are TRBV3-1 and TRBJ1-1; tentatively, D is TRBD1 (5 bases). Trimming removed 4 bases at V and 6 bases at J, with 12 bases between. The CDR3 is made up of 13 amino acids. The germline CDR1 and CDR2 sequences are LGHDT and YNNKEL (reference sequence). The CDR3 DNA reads TGTGCCAGCAGCCCGTCCTGGGACGCTGAAGCTTTCTTT. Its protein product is CASSPSWDAEAFF.

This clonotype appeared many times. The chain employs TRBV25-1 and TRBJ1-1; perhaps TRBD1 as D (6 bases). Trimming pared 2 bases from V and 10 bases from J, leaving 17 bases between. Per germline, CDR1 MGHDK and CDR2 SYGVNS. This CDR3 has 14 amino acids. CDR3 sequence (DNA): TGTGCCAGCAGTGAAACGGGATGGGGGCTGGGAGCTTTCTTT. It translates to CASSETGWGLGAFF.

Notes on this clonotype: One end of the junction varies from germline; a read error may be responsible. CDR3 amino acids: CANSFSGLTGELFF. The CDR3 nucleotides read TGTGCCAACAGCTTCTCTGGGCTAACCGGGGAGCTGTTTTTT. The gene calls are TRBV5-4 and TRBJ2-2, with no clear D. CDR3 size: 14 residues. Germline assignment: CDR1 SGHNT and CDR2 YYREEE (reference sequence).

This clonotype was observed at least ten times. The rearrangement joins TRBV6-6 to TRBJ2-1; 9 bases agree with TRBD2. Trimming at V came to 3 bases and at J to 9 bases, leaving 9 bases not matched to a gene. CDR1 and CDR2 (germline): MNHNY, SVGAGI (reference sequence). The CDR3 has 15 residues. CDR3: CASSYGGSGRVEQFF. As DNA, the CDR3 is TGTGCCAGCAGTTATGGTGGTAGCGGGAGAGTTGAGCAGTTCTTC.

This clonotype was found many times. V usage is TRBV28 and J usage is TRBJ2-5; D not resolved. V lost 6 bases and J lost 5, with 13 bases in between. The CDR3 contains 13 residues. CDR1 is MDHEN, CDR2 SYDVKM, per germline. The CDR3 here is CASSPLKGETQYF. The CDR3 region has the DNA TGTGCCAGCAGCCCACTTAAAGGGGAGACCCAGTACTTC.

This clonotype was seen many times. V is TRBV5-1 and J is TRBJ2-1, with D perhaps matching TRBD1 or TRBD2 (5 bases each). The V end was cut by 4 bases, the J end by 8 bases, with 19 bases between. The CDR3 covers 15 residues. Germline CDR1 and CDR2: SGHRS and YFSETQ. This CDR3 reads CASSPSGPLNYEQFF. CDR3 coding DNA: TGCGCCAGCAGCCCCTCGGGGCCCTTAAACTATGAGCAGTTCTTC. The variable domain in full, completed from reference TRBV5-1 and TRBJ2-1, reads KAGVTQTPRYLIKTRGQQVTLSCSPISGHRSVSWYQQTPGQGLQFLFEYFSETQRNKGNFPGRFSGRQFSNSRSEMNVSTLELGDSALYLCASSPSGPLNYEQFFGPGTRLTVL.

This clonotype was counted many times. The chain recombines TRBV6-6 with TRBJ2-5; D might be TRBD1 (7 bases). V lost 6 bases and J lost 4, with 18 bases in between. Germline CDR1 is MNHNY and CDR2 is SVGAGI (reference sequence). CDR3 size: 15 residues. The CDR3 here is CASSPQGGLRETQYF. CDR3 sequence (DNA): TGTGCCAGCAGCCCTCAGGGGGGTTTGAGAGAGACCCAGTACTTC.

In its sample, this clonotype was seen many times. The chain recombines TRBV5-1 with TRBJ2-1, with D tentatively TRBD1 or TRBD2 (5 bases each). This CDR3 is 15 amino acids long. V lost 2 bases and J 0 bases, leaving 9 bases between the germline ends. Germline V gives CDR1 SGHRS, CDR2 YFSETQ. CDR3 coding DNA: TGCGCCAGCAGCTTTGGGGACCCCTCCTACAATGAGCAGTTCTTC. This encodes CASSFGDPSYNEQFF.

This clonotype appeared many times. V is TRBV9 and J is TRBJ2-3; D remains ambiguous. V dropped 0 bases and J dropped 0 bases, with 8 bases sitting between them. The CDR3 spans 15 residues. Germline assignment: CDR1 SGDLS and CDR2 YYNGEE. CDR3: CASSVALGSTDTQYF. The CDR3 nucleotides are TGTGCCAGCAGCGTAGCTTTGGGGAGCACAGATACGCAGTATTTT.

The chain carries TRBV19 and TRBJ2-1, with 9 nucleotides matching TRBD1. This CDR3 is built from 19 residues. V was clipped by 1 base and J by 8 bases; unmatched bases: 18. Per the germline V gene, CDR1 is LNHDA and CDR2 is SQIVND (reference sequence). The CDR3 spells CASSIARGTWTGDFDEQFF. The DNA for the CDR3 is TGTGCCAGTAGTATAGCACGGGGGACCTGGACAGGGGATTTCGATGAGCAGTTCTTC.

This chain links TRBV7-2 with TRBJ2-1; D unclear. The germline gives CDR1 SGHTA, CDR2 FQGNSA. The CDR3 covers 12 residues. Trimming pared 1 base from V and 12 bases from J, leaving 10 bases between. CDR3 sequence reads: CASSLDDAGQFF. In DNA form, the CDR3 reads TGTGCCAGCAGCTTAGATGACGCCGGGCAGTTCTTC.

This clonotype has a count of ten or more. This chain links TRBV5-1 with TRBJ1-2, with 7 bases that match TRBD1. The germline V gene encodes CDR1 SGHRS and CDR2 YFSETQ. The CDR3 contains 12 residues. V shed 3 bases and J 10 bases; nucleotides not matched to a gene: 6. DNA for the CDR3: TGCGCCAGCAGCTGGGGAACAGGGGACTACACCTTC. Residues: CASSWGTGDYTF.

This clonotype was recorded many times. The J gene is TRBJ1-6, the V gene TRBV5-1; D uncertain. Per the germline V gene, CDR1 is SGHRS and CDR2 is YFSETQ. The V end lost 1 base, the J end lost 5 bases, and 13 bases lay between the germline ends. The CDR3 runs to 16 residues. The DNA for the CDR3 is TGCGCCAGCAGCTTGACCGGGTCTTTGGATAATTCACCCCTCCACTTT. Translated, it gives CASSLTGSLDNSPLHF.

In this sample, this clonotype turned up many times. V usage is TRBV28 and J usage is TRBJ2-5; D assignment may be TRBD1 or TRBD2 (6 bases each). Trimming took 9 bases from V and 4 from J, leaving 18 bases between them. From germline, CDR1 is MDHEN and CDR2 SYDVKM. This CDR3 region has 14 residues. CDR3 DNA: TGTGCCAGTAAACCTCAGGGGAGGTCAGAGACCCAGTACTTC. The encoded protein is CASKPQGRSETQYF.

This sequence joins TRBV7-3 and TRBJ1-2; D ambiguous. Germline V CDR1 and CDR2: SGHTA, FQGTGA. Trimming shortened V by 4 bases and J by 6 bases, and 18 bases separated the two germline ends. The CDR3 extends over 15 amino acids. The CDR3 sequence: CASSSPDLTPDGYTF. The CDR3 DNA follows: TGTGCCAGCAGCTCGCCGGATCTCACCCCGGATGGCTACACCTTC.

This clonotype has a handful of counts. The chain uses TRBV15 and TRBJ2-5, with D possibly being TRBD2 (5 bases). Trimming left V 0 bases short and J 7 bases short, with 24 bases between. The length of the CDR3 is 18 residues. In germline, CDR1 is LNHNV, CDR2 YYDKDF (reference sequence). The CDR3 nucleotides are TGTGCCACCAGCAGAGAAAGGAGTGGATGGGAGTTGAAGGGGACCCAGTACTTC. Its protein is CATSRERSGWELKGTQYF.

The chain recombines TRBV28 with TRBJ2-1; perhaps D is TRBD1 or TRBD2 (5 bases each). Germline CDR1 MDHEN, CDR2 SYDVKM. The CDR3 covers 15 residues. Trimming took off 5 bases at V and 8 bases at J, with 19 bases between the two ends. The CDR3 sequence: CASSHTSGASDEQFF. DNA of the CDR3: TGTGCCAGCAGTCATACTTCCGGGGCAAGCGATGAGCAGTTCTTC. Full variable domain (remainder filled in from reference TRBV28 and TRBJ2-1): DVKVTQSSRYLVKRTGEKVFLECVQDMDHENMFWYRQDPGLGLRLIYFSYDVKMKEKGDIPEGYSVSREKKERFSLILESASTNQTSMYLCASSHTSGASDEQFFGPGTRLTVL.

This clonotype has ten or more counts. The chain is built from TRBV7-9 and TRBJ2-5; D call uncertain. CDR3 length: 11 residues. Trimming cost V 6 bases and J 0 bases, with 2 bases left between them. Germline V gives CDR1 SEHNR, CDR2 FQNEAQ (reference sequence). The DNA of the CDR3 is TGTGCCAGCAGTGACCAAGAGACCCAGTACTTC. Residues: CASSDQETQYF.